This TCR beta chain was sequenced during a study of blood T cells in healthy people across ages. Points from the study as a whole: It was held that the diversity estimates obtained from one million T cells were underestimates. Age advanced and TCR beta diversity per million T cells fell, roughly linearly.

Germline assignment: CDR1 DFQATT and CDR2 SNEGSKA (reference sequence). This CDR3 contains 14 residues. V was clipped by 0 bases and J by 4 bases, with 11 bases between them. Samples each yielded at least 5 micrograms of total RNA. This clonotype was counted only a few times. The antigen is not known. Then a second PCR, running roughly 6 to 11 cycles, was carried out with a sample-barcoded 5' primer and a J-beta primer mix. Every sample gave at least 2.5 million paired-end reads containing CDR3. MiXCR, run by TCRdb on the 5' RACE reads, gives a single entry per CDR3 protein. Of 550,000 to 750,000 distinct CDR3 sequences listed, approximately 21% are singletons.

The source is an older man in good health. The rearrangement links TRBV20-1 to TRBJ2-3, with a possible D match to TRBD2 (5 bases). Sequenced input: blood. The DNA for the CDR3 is TGCAGTGCTAGAGATACGGGGATTGCAGATACGCAGTATTTT. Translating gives CSARDTGIADTQYF.